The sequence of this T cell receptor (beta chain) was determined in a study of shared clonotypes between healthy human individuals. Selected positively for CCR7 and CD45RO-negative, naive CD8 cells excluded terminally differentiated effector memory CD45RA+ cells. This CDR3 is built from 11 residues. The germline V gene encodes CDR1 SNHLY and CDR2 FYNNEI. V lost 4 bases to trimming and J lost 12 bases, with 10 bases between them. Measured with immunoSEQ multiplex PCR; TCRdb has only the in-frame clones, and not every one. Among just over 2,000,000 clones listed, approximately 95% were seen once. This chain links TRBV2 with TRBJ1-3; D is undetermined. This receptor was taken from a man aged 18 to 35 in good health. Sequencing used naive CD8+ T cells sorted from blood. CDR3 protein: CASSGDRDIYF. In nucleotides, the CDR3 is TGTGCCAGCAGTGGGGATCGGGACATATATTTT. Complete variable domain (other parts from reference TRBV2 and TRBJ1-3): EPEVTQTPSHQVTQMGQEVILRCVPISNHLYFYWYRQILGQKVEFLVSFYNNEISEKSEIFDDQFSVERPDGSNFTLKIRSTKLEDSAMYFCASSGDRDIYFGEGSWLTVV.